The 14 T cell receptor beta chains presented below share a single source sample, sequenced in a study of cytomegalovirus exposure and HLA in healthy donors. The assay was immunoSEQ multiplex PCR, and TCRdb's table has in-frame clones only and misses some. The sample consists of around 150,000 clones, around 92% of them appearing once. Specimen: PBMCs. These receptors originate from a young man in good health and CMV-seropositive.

The CDR3 is CASSLRLSGNTIYF. The DNA for the CDR3 is TGTGCCAGCAGCTTGAGACTCTCTGGAAACACCATATATTTT. The rearrangement uses TRBV5-6 and TRBJ1-3; D is uncertain. The germline CDR1 and CDR2 sequences are SGHDT and YYEEEE. The CDR3 has 14 residues. V lost 1 base, J lost 0 bases, and 5 bases lay in between.

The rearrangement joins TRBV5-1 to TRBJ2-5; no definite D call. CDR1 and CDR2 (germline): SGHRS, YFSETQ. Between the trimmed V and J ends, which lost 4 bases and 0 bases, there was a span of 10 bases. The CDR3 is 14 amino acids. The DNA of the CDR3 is TGCGCCAGCAGCCTATCGTTTTACCAAGAGACCCAGTACTTC. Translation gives CASSLSFYQETQYF.

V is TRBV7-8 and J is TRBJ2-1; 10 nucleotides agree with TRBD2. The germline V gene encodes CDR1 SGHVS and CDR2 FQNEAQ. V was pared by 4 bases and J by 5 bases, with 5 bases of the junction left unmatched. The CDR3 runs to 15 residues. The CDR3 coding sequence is TGTGCCAGCAGCTCCCTAGCGGGAGAAGACAATGAGCAGTTCTTC. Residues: CASSSLAGEDNEQFF.

Here the CDR3 DNA reads TGCGCCAGCAGCTATACAGGGGGTTCCTACAATGAGCAGTTCTTC. Translating it yields CASSYTGGSYNEQFF. This chain joins TRBV5-1 and TRBJ2-1, with TRBD1 identical over 8 bases. The CDR3 covers 15 residues. The V segment lost 3 bases and the J segment 1 base; nucleotides outside the gene matches: 3. Per germline, CDR1 SGHRS and CDR2 YFSETQ. Variable domain in full (rest from reference TRBV5-1 and TRBJ2-1): KAGVTQTPRYLIKTRGQQVTLSCSPISGHRSVSWYQQTPGQGLQFLFEYFSETQRNKGNFPGRFSGRQFSNSRSEMNVSTLELGDSALYLCASSYTGGSYNEQFFGPGTRLTVL.

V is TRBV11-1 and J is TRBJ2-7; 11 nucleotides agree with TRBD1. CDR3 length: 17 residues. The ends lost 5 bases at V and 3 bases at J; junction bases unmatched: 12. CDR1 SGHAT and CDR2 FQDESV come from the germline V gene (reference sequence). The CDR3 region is CASSTSTPGTGGYEQYF. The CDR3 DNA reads TGTGCCAGCAGCACTTCAACCCCCGGGACAGGGGGCTACGAGCAGTACTTC. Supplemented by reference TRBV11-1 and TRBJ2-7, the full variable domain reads EAEVAQSPRYKITEKSQAVAFWCDPISGHATLYWYRQILGQGPELLVQFQDESVVDDSQLPKDRFSAERLKGVDSTLKIQPAELGDSAMYLCASSTSTPGTGGYEQYFGPGTRLTVT.

In DNA, the CDR3 is TGTGCCAGCAGCTTGGGACTAGCGGGAGAGACCCAGTACTTC. It specifies CASSLGLAGETQYF. The gene calls are TRBV5-4 and TRBJ2-5, with 10 bases identical to TRBD2. In germline, CDR1 is SGHNT, CDR2 YYREEE (reference sequence). The ends lost 0 bases at V and 4 bases at J; junction bases unmatched: 0. The CDR3 consists of 14 residues. Drawing the rest from reference TRBV5-4 and TRBJ2-5, the complete variable domain is ETGVTQSPTHLIKTRGQQVTLRCSSQSGHNTVSWYQQALGQGPQFIFQYYREEENGRGNFPPRFSGLQFPNYSSELNVNALELDDSALYLCASSLGLAGETQYFGPGTRLLVL.

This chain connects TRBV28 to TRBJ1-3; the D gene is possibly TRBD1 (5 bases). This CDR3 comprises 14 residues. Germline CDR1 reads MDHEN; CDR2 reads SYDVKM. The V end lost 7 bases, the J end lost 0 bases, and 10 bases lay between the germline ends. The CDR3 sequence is CASTFQGSGNTIYF. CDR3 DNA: TGTGCCAGCACTTTCCAGGGCTCTGGAAACACCATATATTTT.

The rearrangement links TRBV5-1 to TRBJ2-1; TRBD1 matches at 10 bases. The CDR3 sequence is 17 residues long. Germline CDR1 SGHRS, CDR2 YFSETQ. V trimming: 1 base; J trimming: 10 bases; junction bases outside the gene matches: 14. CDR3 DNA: TGCGCCAGCAGCTTGTTCGCCGGGACAGGGGTTTCAGTCGAGCAGTTCTTC. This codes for CASSLFAGTGVSVEQFF.

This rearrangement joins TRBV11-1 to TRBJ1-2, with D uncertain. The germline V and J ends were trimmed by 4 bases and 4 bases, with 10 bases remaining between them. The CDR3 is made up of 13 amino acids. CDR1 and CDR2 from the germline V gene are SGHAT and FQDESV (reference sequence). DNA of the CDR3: TGTGCCAGCAGCTCGGGAGTTTCCTATGGCTACACCTTC. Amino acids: CASSSGVSYGYTF.

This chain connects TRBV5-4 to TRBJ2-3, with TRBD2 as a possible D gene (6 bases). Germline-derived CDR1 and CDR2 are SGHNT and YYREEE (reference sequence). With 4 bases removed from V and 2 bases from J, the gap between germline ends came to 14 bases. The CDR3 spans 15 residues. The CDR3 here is CASSQRAGSTDTQYF. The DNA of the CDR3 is TGTGCCAGCAGCCAGCGGGCGGGATCCACAGATACGCAGTATTTT.

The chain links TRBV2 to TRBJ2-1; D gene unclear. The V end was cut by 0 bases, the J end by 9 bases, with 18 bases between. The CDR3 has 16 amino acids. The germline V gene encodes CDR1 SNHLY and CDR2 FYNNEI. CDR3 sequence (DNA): TGTGCCAGCAGTGAAGCGCTTCTGATCCTCGGTGGTGAGCAGTTCTTC. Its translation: CASSEALLILGGEQFF.

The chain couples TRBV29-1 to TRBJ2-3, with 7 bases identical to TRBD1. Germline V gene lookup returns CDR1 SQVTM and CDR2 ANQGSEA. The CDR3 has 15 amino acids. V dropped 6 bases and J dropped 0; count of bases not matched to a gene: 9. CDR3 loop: CSVTEGATSTDTQYF. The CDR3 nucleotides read TGCAGCGTCACCGAGGGGGCCACTAGCACAGATACGCAGTATTTT.

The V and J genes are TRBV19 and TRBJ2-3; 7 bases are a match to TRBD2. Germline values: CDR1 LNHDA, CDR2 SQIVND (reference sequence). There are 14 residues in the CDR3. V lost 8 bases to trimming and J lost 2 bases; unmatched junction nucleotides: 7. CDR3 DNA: TGTGCCAGTGGAAGCGGGAAAAACACAGATACGCAGTATTTT. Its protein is CASGSGKNTDTQYF.

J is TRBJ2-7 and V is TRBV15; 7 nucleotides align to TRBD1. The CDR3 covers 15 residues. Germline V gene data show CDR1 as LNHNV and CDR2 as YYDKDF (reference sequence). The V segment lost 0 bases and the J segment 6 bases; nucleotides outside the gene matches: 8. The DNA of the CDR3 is TGTGCCACCAGCAGAGAACGAATAACAGGGGTCGAGCAGTACTTC. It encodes CATSRERITGVEQYF.